These T cell receptor beta chains were read from a single sample in a study of OX40 agonist ivuxolimab in advanced cancers. Using immunoSEQ multiplex PCR, the repertoire was profiled, and TCRdb retains in-frame clones only, with some absent. Of fewer than 40,000 clones listed, 65% to 80% are singletons. Sequenced material: CD4+ or CD8+ T cells sorted from blood, taken in a trial of the OX40 agonist ivuxolimab. The receptors stem from an adult with an advanced solid tumor such as melanoma, head and neck, liver or kidney cancer. The CDR3 runs from the conserved cysteine through the conserved F or W. A D gene is named only where the DNA matches it firmly. The size of a clone is reported for some rows only, either as once, few or many, or as a class for expanded clones.

>TRBJ1-3|.|TRBV28|.
CASSLWAGQGNTIYF
TGTGCCAGCAGTTTATGGGCAGGGCAGGGAAACACCATATATTTT
>TRBJ2-5|.|TRBV7-2|.
CASSLSVETQYF
TGTGCCAGCAGCTTATCGGTTGAGACCCAGTACTTC
>TRBJ2-5|TRBD2|TRBV6-6|.
CASSLKREWGETQYF
TGTGCCAGCAGTTTAAAGCGGGAGTGGGGAGAGACCCAGTACTTC
>TRBJ1-2|.|TRBV7-9|.
CASSPIGTDGYTF
TGTGCCAGCAGCCCCATCGGGACGGATGGCTACACCTTC
>TRBJ1-5|TRBD1|TRBV28|.
CASSFGTGNQPQHF
TGTGCCAGCAGTTTCGGGACAGGGAATCAGCCCCAGCATTTT
>TRBJ2-7|TRBD2|TRBV18|.
CASSPTAGSYEQYF
TGTGCCAGCTCACCAACAGCGGGGTCCTACGAGCAGTACTTC
>TRBJ2-7|TRBD2|TRBV7-9|.
CASSPSGRYYEQYF
TGTGCCAGCAGCCCTAGCGGGAGGTACTACGAGCAGTACTTC
>TRBJ2-4|TRBD1|TRBV28|few
CASSPLDRDDNIQYF
TGTGCCAGCAGTCCATTGGACAGGGACGACAACATTCAGTACTTC
>TRBJ2-1|TRBD2|TRBV11-3|.
CASSSGTSINDEQFF
TGTGCCAGCAGTTCCGGGACTAGTATAAACGATGAGCAGTTCTTC
>TRBJ2-3|TRBD2|TRBV7-9|.
CASRGGSKTQYF
TGTGCCAGCAGGGGGGGGTCTAAGACGCAGTATTTT
>TRBJ1-1|.|TRBV29-1|.
CSVEITGTANTEAFF
TGCAGCGTTGAGATTACCGGGACGGCGAACACTGAAGCTTTCTTT
>TRBJ1-1|TRBD1|TRBV19|.
CASSVDRATRTEAFF
TGTGCCAGTAGTGTGGACAGGGCGACGAGGACTGAAGCTTTCTTT
>TRBJ2-7|.|TRBV28|once
CASRPGTRREQYF
TGTGCCAGCAGACCCGGGACCCGACGAGAGCAGTACTTC
>TRBJ2-7|.|TRBV5-4|.
CASSLGASSIYEQYF
TGTGCCAGCAGCTTGGGAGCTTCGTCAATCTACGAGCAGTACTTC
>TRBJ1-4|.|TRBV5-4|.
CASSLAGRMDEKLFF
TGTGCCAGCAGCTTGGCCGGCAGGATGGATGAAAAACTGTTTTTT
>TRBJ1-3|TRBD1|TRBV18|.
CASAYRGESYSTGNTIYF
TGTGCCAGCGCTTACAGGGGGGAATCGTACAGTACTGGAAACACCATATATTTT
>TRBJ2-6|.|TRBV30|.
CAWGSGANVLTF
TGTGCCTGGGGCTCTGGGGCCAACGTCCTGACTTTC
>TRBJ2-1|.|TRBV10-3|.
CAISESKSSEVYNEQFF
TGTGCCATCAGTGAGTCGAAGTCGTCTGAGGTCTACAATGAGCAGTTCTTC
>TRBJ2-5|.|TRBV5-6|.
CASSPLGASEETQYF
TGTGCCAGCAGCCCTCTTGGGGCCTCGGAGGAGACCCAGTACTTC
>TRBJ2-6|.|TRBV5-1|.
CASSRDAGVGGANVLTF
TGCGCCAGCAGCCGGGATGCAGGGGTCGGTGGGGCCAACGTCCTGACTTTC
>TRBJ2-1|.|TRBV11-2|.
CASSDRDKFGDEQFF
TGTGCCAGCAGCGACCGGGACAAATTCGGCGATGAGCAGTTCTTC
>TRBJ1-2|.|TRBV19|.
CASRESRGANYGYTF
TGTGCCAGTAGGGAAAGTCGGGGAGCTAACTATGGCTACACCTTC
>TRBJ2-3|TRBD2|TRBV5-4|.
CASSSYLAGLTDTQYF
TGTGCCAGCAGCTCCTACCTAGCGGGACTCACAGATACGCAGTATTTT
>TRBJ2-7|TRBD1|TRBV6-5|once
CASSYLPGQGFYEQYF
TGTGCCAGCAGTTACCTACCGGGACAGGGTTTCTACGAGCAGTACTTC
>TRBJ2-7|TRBD2|TRBV5-1|.
CASSLQRDNEQYF
TGCGCCAGCAGCTTACAGCGGGATAACGAGCAGTACTTC
>TRBJ2-7|.|TRBV7-8|.
CASSPEIGPYEQYF
TGTGCCAGCAGTCCGGAGATCGGACCGTACGAGCAGTACTTC
>TRBJ2-1|TRBD1|TRBV28|.
CATGDSYNEQFF
TGTGCCACCGGGGACAGCTACAATGAGCAGTTCTTC
>TRBJ2-7|TRBD2|TRBV11-2|once
CASSLEAGAREQYF
TGTGCCAGCAGCTTAGAAGCGGGAGCGAGGGAGCAGTACTTC
>TRBJ2-2|TRBD1|TRBV28|.
CASRETGTGRGGELFF
TGTGCCAGCAGAGAAACCGGGACAGGGCGTGGCGGGGAGCTGTTTTTT
>TRBJ2-3|TRBD1|TRBV11-2|medium-sized
CASSLDQAGGLDTQYF
TGTGCCAGCAGCTTAGACCAGGCAGGGGGCCTCGATACGCAGTATTTT
>TRBJ1-2|TRBD1|TRBV15|.
CATSRYKTGFNYGYTF
TGTGCCACCAGCCGCTACAAGACAGGGTTTAACTATGGCTACACCTTC
>TRBJ2-1|.|TRBV6-5|few
CASTRPGQLNEQFF
TGTGCCAGCACTAGACCCGGACAGCTCAATGAGCAGTTCTTC
>TRBJ2-3|.|TRBV18|.
CASSPRGGSGTDTQYF
TGTGCCAGCTCACCCCGGGGTGGTAGCGGCACAGATACGCAGTATTTT
>TRBJ2-1|.|TRBV28|.
CASSLSTSLYNEQFF
TGTGCCAGCAGTTTATCAACGAGCCTCTACAATGAGCAGTTCTTC
>TRBJ2-1|TRBD2|TRBV6-6|.
CASRLAGSYNEQFF
TGTGCCAGCAGATTAGCGGGATCCTACAATGAGCAGTTCTTC
>TRBJ2-7|TRBD2|TRBV29-1|.
CSVDQIAGGIRTYEQYF
TGCAGCGTTGACCAAATAGCGGGAGGGATTAGAACCTACGAGCAGTACTTC
>TRBJ1-2|.|TRBV25-1|.
CASSEGGIGYGYTF
TGTGCCAGCAGTGAAGGGGGCATAGGCTATGGCTACACCTTC
>TRBJ1-1|.|TRBV6-1|.
CASSVDLNTEAFF
TGTGCCAGCAGTGTAGACCTAAACACTGAAGCTTTCTTT
>TRBJ1-1|.|TRBV5-1|once
CASSFDQLNTEAFF
TGCGCCAGCAGCTTTGACCAGTTAAACACTGAAGCTTTCTTT
>TRBJ2-5|.|TRBV6-5|.
CASSRPGPQETQYF
TGTGCCAGCAGCCGACCCGGGCCGCAAGAGACCCAGTACTTC
>TRBJ2-1|.|TRBV29-1|few
CSVESRAGTWSSYNEQFF
TGCAGCGTCGAATCTCGAGCCGGGACGTGGAGCTCCTACAATGAGCAGTTCTTC
>TRBJ2-7|TRBD2|TRBV7-2|.
CASSSAGGSFYEQYF
TGTGCCAGCAGCTCGGCGGGAGGCTCTTTCTACGAGCAGTACTTC
>TRBJ1-2|.|TRBV11-2|.
CASSLDSRYGYTF
TGTGCCAGCAGCTTAGACAGCCGCTATGGCTACACCTTC